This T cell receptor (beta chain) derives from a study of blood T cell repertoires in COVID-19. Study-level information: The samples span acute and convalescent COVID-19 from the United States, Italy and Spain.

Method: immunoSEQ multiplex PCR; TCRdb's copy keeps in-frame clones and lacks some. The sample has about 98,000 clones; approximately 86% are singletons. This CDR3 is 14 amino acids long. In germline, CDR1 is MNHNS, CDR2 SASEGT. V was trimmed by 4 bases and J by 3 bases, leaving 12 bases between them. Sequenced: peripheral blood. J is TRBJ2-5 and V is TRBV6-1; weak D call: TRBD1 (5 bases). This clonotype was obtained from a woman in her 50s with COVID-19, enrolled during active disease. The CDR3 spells CASSVIDREETQYF. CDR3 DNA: TGTGCCAGCAGTGTCATAGACAGAGAAGAGACCCAGTACTTC.